These 6 T cell receptor beta chains share one sample of origin, sequenced in a study of CD8 T cells in Susac syndrome (dated by TCRdb to the late 2010s). Libraries came from the immunoSEQ multiplex PCR assay. RNA was extracted using the RNeasy kit, and about 0.45 to 1 ug of the RNA was reverse transcribed with random hexamers. The public reads were reprocessed in TCRdb via fastp at Q25 and MiXCR, keeping in-frame beta chains. Each CDR3 protein gets just one entry, which takes the most common genes and DNA from the rows behind it. The table for this sample lists tens of thousands of distinct CDR3 sequences; 95% of them were counted only once. The top ten hold roughly 0.44% of the sample. The specimen was CD8+ T cells from PBMCs. The source is a human donor with Susac syndrome.

The V and J genes are TRBV13 and TRBJ2-7; perhaps TRBD1 as D (6 bases). Germline V gene sequence: CDR1 PRHDT, CDR2 FYEKMQ (reference sequence). The V end lost 10 bases, the J end lost 5 bases, and 15 bases lay between the germline ends. The CDR3 consists of 12 residues. The CDR3 loop reads CATGEGGDEQYF. The CDR3 region has the DNA TGTGCCACCGGGGAAGGGGGAGACGAGCAGTACTTC.

The chain joins TRBV5-5 to TRBJ2-7; D is perhaps TRBD1 (5 bases). Trimming removed 1 base at V and 5 bases at J, with 13 bases between. Germline V gene lookup returns CDR1 SGHKS and CDR2 YYEKEE (reference sequence). The CDR3 extends over 14 amino acids. CDR3 sequence: CASSLYFGHHEQYF. CDR3 coding DNA: TGTGCCAGCAGCTTGTATTTCGGACACCACGAGCAGTACTTC. Looking up the rest from reference TRBV5-5 and TRBJ2-7 gives the full variable domain: DAGVTQSPTHLIKTRGQQVTLRCSPISGHKSVSWYQQVLGQGPQFIFQYYEKEERGRGNFPDRFSARQFPNYSSELNVNALLLGDSALYLCASSLYFGHHEQYFGPGTRLTVT.

V gene TRBV5-6 combines with J gene TRBJ2-3; 10 bases are a match to TRBD2. The CDR3 totals 19 residues. Germline CDR1 and CDR2: SGHDT and YYEEEE. With 4 bases clipped from V and 6 bases from J, the junction kept 20 bases outside the gene matches. DNA of the CDR3: TGTGCCAGCAGCCTGTCCACCCCGAGGAAGCGGGAGGGCCTGGATACGCAGTATTTT. Translation gives CASSLSTPRKREGLDTQYF.

The chain joins TRBV27 to TRBJ1-2; 9 bases line up with TRBD1. CDR3 length: 12 residues. Per the germline V gene, CDR1 is MNHEY and CDR2 is SMNVEV (reference sequence). After removal of 8 bases from V and 8 bases from J, the junction contained 6 bases not matched to a gene. The CDR3 sequence: CASADRGFGYTF. Written as DNA, the CDR3 is TGTGCCAGCGCCGACAGGGGGTTCGGCTACACCTTC.

V gene TRBV11-2 combines with J gene TRBJ1-4; 7 bases are shared with TRBD1. J was trimmed by 5 bases and V by 8 bases; bases with no gene match: 8. This CDR3 is 14 amino acids long. In germline, CDR1 is SGHAT, CDR2 FQNNGV. This CDR3 is CASGAGQWNEKLFF. DNA of the CDR3: TGTGCCAGCGGCGCGGGACAGTGGAATGAAAAACTGTTTTTT.

The chain recombines TRBV20-1 with TRBJ2-7, with 13 bases lining up with TRBD2. The V and J ends lost 6 bases and 1 base, in that order; junction bases with no gene match: 9. This CDR3 contains 16 residues. From germline, CDR1 is DFQATT and CDR2 SNEGSKA (reference sequence). CDR3 sequence (DNA): TGCAGTGCCGCTGGGACGGGACTAGCGGGATCCTACGAGCAGTACTTC. Protein: CSAAGTGLAGSYEQYF.